A selection of T cell receptor beta chains follows, all from one sample in a study of blood T cells in healthy people across ages. TCRdb re-analysed the 5' RACE reads in MiXCR, keeping a single row per CDR3 protein. The table records about 670,000 distinct CDR3 sequences, under 65% of them present only once. The sequencing sample was made of blood. These receptors were collected from a woman of 80 years or more in good health. Both conserved end residues are part of each CDR3. Each record gives: D gene, J gene, V gene, clone size, CDR3 length, CDR3 DNA, CDR3 protein. The D gene is left open where the match is weak. Clone size is stated in some rows and not others, as once, few, many or a class when expanded.

D: -
J: TRBJ2-7
V: TRBV6-5
size: many
length: 15
DNA: TGTGCCAGCAGTCCCGAAGGGAGCACCTGGTACGAGCAGTACTTC
CDR3: CASSPEGSTWYEQYF

D: TRBD2
J: TRBJ2-5
V: TRBV6-1
size: many
length: 13
DNA: TGTGCCAGCAGCTGGACGGGAGGCTTGACCCAGTACTTC
CDR3: CASSWTGGLTQYF

D: -
J: TRBJ1-3
V: TRBV5-1
size: -
length: 15
DNA: TGCGCCAGCAGCTTGGCCGGCGGGGCTGGAAACACCATATATTTT
CDR3: CASSLAGGAGNTIYF

D: -
J: TRBJ2-6
V: TRBV3-1
size: -
length: 17
DNA: TGTGCCAGCAGCCAAGATCTTCTGGCGACTGGGGCCAACGTCCTGACTTTC
CDR3: CASSQDLLATGANVLTF

D: -
J: TRBJ1-6
V: TRBV7-9
size: -
length: 16
DNA: TGTGCCAGCAGCTTAGCTCGATCATCGCTGATTTCACCCCTCCACTTT
CDR3: CASSLARSSLISPLHF

D: -
J: TRBJ1-4
V: TRBV20-1
size: few
length: 13
DNA: TGCAGTGCTTTCAGTCCAGCTAATGAAAAACTGTTTTTT
CDR3: CSAFSPANEKLFF

D: TRBD2
J: TRBJ2-1
V: TRBV7-7
size: -
length: 17
DNA: TGTGCTAGCAGCCCAATAGCGGGAGGGCACTCCTACAATGAGCAGTTCTTC
CDR3: CASSPIAGGHSYNEQFF

D: TRBD1
J: TRBJ2-5
V: TRBV6-1
size: -
length: 15
DNA: TGTGCCAGCTTGGGGACAGGGCGCGGGGAAGAGACCCAGTACTTC
CDR3: CASLGTGRGEETQYF

D: -
J: TRBJ2-3
V: TRBV3-1
size: -
length: 17
DNA: TGTGCCAGCAGCCGGAGGACAGCATCCCTCTCCACAGATACGCAGTATTTT
CDR3: CASSRRTASLSTDTQYF

D: -
J: TRBJ1-1
V: TRBV12-3/TRBV12-4
size: -
length: 15
DNA: TGTGCCAGCAGTTTATTGGGTGATATGAACACTGAAGCTTTCTTT
CDR3: CASSLLGDMNTEAFF

D: -
J: TRBJ2-5
V: TRBV10-3
size: -
length: 15
DNA: TGTGCCATTTCGGGAGACCGGGACAAGCAAGAGACCCAGTACTTC
CDR3: CAISGDRDKQETQYF

D: TRBD2
J: TRBJ2-2
V: TRBV20-1
size: few
length: 15
DNA: TGCAGTGCTTTTTCCGGGACTAGGGGCACCGGGGAGCTGTTTTTT
CDR3: CSAFSGTRGTGELFF

D: TRBD1
J: TRBJ2-7
V: TRBV27
size: -
length: 15
DNA: TGTGCCAGCAGTTTGACCGGGACAGGGTTAAGGGAGCAGTACTTC
CDR3: CASSLTGTGLREQYF

D: TRBD1
J: TRBJ2-4
V: TRBV20-1
size: once
length: 11
DNA: TGCAGTGCCCTGGACAGGAACATTCAGTACTTC
CDR3: CSALDRNIQYF

D: -
J: TRBJ2-7
V: TRBV18
size: -
length: 13
DNA: TGTGCCAGCTCATCCCGCCTTGCTTACGGGCGGTACTTC
CDR3: CASSSRLAYGRYF

D: -
J: TRBJ1-1
V: TRBV6-1
size: -
length: 12
DNA: TGTGCCAGCAGTGAAGCGGGGGGTGAAGCTTTCTTT
CDR3: CASSEAGGEAFF

D: -
J: TRBJ2-7
V: TRBV28
size: many
length: 12
DNA: TGTGCCAGCAGGACAAGCTCCTACGAGCAGTACTTC
CDR3: CASRTSSYEQYF